Listed below are T cell receptor beta chains from one sample, sequenced in a study of T cell responses to AZD1222 COVID-19 vaccine. The protocol was immunoSEQ multiplex PCR, while the TCRdb copy is restricted to in-frame clones and leaves out a portion. The sample comprises 140,000 to 150,000 clones, about 93% of which are singletons, and about 3.7% rests with the top ten. The specimen comprised peripheral blood, sampled on day 0 of AZD1222 vaccination. Receptor source: an adult in good health. Both conserved end residues are trimmed from each CDR3.

v_gene,j_gene,CDR3aa
TRBV19,TRBJ2-1,ASSPPGSRVDEQF
TRBV7-9,TRBJ2-7,ASSPEGVLLGGSYEQY
TRBV27,TRBJ2-7,ASSLAPTGANHYEQY
TRBV5-4,TRBJ1-4,ASSLGGTVNEKLF
TRBV5-4,TRBJ1-4,ASTPGVARPEKLF
TRBV5-4,TRBJ2-7,ASSLSTASIAEQY
TRBV18,TRBJ2-1,ASSPLAGKGQGGLAGLYNEQF
TRBV7-2,TRBJ2-7,ASSEYNEQGKY
TRBV27,TRBJ2-1,ASSSRTSGKDQF
TRBV10-1,TRBJ2-7,ASSESGTYEQY
TRBV7-2,TRBJ2-1,ASSLPGGSSYNEQF
TRBV6-1,TRBJ1-6,ASSEGRWGNSPLH
TRBV6-5,TRBJ2-2,ASRPDNTGELF
TRBV18,TRBJ2-1,ASSQLPSSGRVYNEQF
TRBV29-1,TRBJ1-6,SVVNSPLH
TRBV5-1,TRBJ2-7,ASSLGGGTGDYEQY
TRBV9,TRBJ1-4,ASSTPGLSEKLF
TRBV5-1,TRBJ2-1,ASSLRDTSYNEQF
TRBV7-8,TRBJ1-1,ASSFGQGDTEAF
TRBV9,TRBJ2-2,ASTPRDRGNVGELF
TRBV6-1,TRBJ1-2,ASSELGQDYGYT
TRBV19,TRBJ2-7,ASSPKPDRGYEQY
TRBV28,TRBJ1-4,ASSSQGATANEKLF
TRBV28,TRBJ1-5,ASSLSVVHGRGQPQH
TRBV10-1,TRBJ1-1,ASSDGGHRARAF
TRBV19,TRBJ1-5,ASSKTGGGNQPQH
TRBV4-1,TRBJ2-7,ASSQEGGSSYEQY
TRBV9,TRBJ1-6,ASTAWEGANSPLH
TRBV19,TRBJ2-2,ASSIDKTAPAIGELF
TRBV27,TRBJ2-7,ASSPQGGKQY
TRBV14,TRBJ2-7,ASSQGLAVGYEQY
TRBV19,TRBJ2-5,ASSIGDSGVTQY
TRBV3-1/TRBV3-2,TRBJ1-4,ASSPTGTGVEKLF
TRBV6-5,TRBJ1-2,ASSPGYGYT
TRBV6-5,TRBJ2-7,ASSQDRVGEQY
TRBV10-1,TRBJ1-6,ASSEEGADNSPLH
TRBV5-5,TRBJ1-3,ASSPLPGNTIY
TRBV9,TRBJ1-2,ASSVRADPYGYT
TRBV6-5,TRBJ1-2,ASGSRGSYGYT
TRBV10-2,TRBJ1-1,ASRGQDLFAEAF
TRBV6-2/TRBV6-3,TRBJ2-7,ASSSGTGDYEQY
TRBV30,TRBJ1-5,AWSVGTGGQPQH
TRBV5-4,TRBJ1-2,ASSLLQGNGYT
TRBV28,TRBJ2-7,ASSSIKGAVFSYEQY
TRBV27,TRBJ2-5,ASSWSGQGPKTQY
TRBV6-5,TRBJ1-2,ASSYSTPAGIYGYT
TRBV7-2,TRBJ1-2,ASSAGQDYGYT
TRBV5-4,TRBJ2-7,ASSLSRTSGSYEQY
TRBV20-1,TRBJ2-5,SASGAQY